The 30 T cell receptor beta chains reported below all come from one sample, sequenced in a study of T-cell reconstitution after alpha-beta-depleted transplantation in children. Researchers prepared the TCRbeta library using unique molecular identifiers, the study reports. TCRdb reprocessed the PCR reads via MiXCR and lists one record per CDR3 protein. The sample consists of fewer than 550,000 distinct CDR3 sequences, 10% to 13% of them appearing once. This material consisted of PBMCs, taken before TCRalphabeta/CD19-depleted stem cell transplant. Receptors originate from a child aged 2 to 10 with inherited bone marrow failure, due to receive a stem cell transplant.

This clonotype has a handful of counts. CDR3 region: CASSYGGSDIQYF. Written as DNA, the CDR3 is TGTGCCAGCAGTTACGGGGGTTCGGACATTCAGTACTTC. The chain combines TRBV6-2 or TRBV6-3 with TRBJ2-4; D may match TRBD1 or TRBD2 (5 bases each). The germline CDR1 and CDR2 sequences are MNHEY and SVGEGT. The CDR3 spans 13 residues. Trimming took off 2 bases at V and 8 bases at J, with 10 bases between the two ends.

The table lists this clonotype with many counts. This chain joins TRBV20-1 and TRBJ2-5; unclear D gene. The germline CDR1 and CDR2 sequences are DFQATT and SNEGSKA (reference sequence). The CDR3 runs 13 residues. V gave up 1 base and J gave up 1 base, with 7 bases separating them. The CDR3 DNA is TGCAGTGCTAGAGCGCGGACCCAAGAGACCCAGTACTTC. Its protein product is CSARARTQETQYF.

This clonotype occurred many times. V usage is TRBV20-1 and J usage is TRBJ2-7; no firm D call. The CDR3 sequence is 11 residues long. Trimming cost V 1 base and J 3 bases, with 4 bases left between them. The germline CDR1 and CDR2 sequences are DFQATT and SNEGSKA (reference sequence). CDR3 nucleotide sequence: TGCAGTGCTAGAGGGGACTACGAGCAGTACTTC. It translates to CSARGDYEQYF.

V gene TRBV6-2 or TRBV6-3 combines with J gene TRBJ1-5; D unclear. CDR3 length: 13 residues. V was cut by 8 bases and J by 5 bases, with 13 bases left in between. Germline V gives CDR1 MNHEY, CDR2 SVGEGT. CDR3 amino acids: CASRSRLDQPQHF. CDR3 DNA sequence: TGTGCCAGCCGAAGTCGTTTGGATCAGCCCCAGCATTTT.

This clonotype was seen ten or more times. The chain combines TRBV7-2 with TRBJ1-2; D gene unclear. The V gene's germline CDR1 is SGHTA and CDR2 FQGNSA. This CDR3 contains 13 residues. V lost 0 bases and J lost 8, with 10 bases in between. The CDR3 loop is CASSLAPADGYTF. The CDR3, as DNA: TGTGCCAGCAGCTTAGCCCCGGCAGACGGCTACACCTTC.

Here the CDR3 reads CASSFVASTDTQYF. The CDR3, as DNA: TGTGCCAGCAGTTTCGTAGCGAGCACAGATACGCAGTATTTT. The V call is TRBV12-3 or TRBV12-4, the J call TRBJ2-3; perhaps TRBD2 as D (5 bases). The V and J ends lost 3 bases and 0 bases respectively, with 7 bases between them. The CDR3 totals 14 residues.

This clonotype was observed at least ten times. The chain combines TRBV20-1 with TRBJ2-1, with 12 positions matching TRBD2. CDR3 length: 13 residues. V trimming: 5 bases; J trimming: 6 bases; junction bases outside the gene matches: 2. CDR1 and CDR2 (germline): DFQATT, SNEGSKA (reference sequence). CDR3 residues: CSASSGRVNEQFF. The CDR3 nucleotides read TGCAGTGCTTCTAGCGGGAGGGTCAATGAGCAGTTCTTC.

This clonotype was observed a few times. This chain connects TRBV19 to TRBJ1-1, with 7 bases that match TRBD1. Germline CDR1 LNHDA, CDR2 SQIVND (reference sequence). V lost 7 bases to trimming and J lost 5 bases; unmatched junction nucleotides: 4. CDR3 length equals 12 residues. The CDR3 coding sequence is TGTGCCAGTATCAAGGGGGCTACTGAAGCTTTCTTT. Encoded protein: CASIKGATEAFF. Full variable domain (outside the CDR3, taken from reference TRBV19 and TRBJ1-1): DGGITQSPKYLFRKEGQNVTLSCEQNLNHDAMYWYRQDPGQGLRLIYYSQIVNDFQKGDIAEGYSVSREKKESFPLTVTSAQKNPTAFYLCASIKGATEAFFGQGTRLTVV.

There are many counts of this clonotype. The gene calls are TRBV5-6 and TRBJ2-1; possibly TRBD1 or TRBD2 for D (6 bases each). Germline assignment: CDR1 SGHDT and CDR2 YYEEEE. The CDR3 is 16 residues long. V was trimmed by 2 bases and J by 8 bases, leaving 20 bases between them. The CDR3 DNA reads TGTGCCAGCAGCTTTCGGGGGCAACCCAAGGTCCATGAGCAGTTCTTC. It translates to CASSFRGQPKVHEQFF.

This clonotype occurred many times. The gene calls are TRBV7-9 and TRBJ2-1; D not resolved. CDR3 length: 14 amino acids. V was cut by 7 bases and J by 5 bases, with 15 bases left in between. Germline CDR1 reads SEHNR; CDR2 reads FQNEAQ (reference sequence). In DNA, the CDR3 is TGTGCCAGCACCGAGGAGAAGCACAACAATGAGCAGTTCTTC. The encoded protein is CASTEEKHNNEQFF.

In its sample, this clonotype was seen many times. The chain employs TRBV6-5 and TRBJ2-1; 8 nucleotides match TRBD2. Germline-derived CDR1 and CDR2 are MNHEY and SVGAGI. The V and J ends lost 5 bases and 0 bases, in that order; junction bases with no gene match: 6. CDR3 length equals 16 residues. DNA for the CDR3: TGTGCCAGCAGTCAATACAGCGGGAGCTCCTACAATGAGCAGTTCTTC. It yields the protein CASSQYSGSSYNEQFF.

About this clonotype itself: A much larger clone is a single base away; this may be a read error. The chain combines TRBV5-2 with TRBJ2-2; the listed D gene, TRBD1, was not tested against the DNA. TRBV5-2 is classified as a pseudogene. The CDR3 totals 16 residues. CDR3 in DNA: TGTGCCATCAGCTTGAAACCCAGACAGGGCACCGGGGAGCTGTTTTTT. The encoded protein is CAISLKPRQGTGELFF.

Turning to this clonotype: A read error may be the cause here, since a much bigger clone is one base away. The chain combines TRBV10-3 with TRBJ2-7; D call uncertain. V was trimmed by 3 bases and J by 4 bases, leaving 13 bases between them. This CDR3 spans 14 amino acids. The germline CDR1 and CDR2 sequences are ENHRY and SYGVKD. CDR3 bases: TGTGCCATCAGTGAAAGTCGGCGGTTGTACGAGCAGTACTTC. Translated, it gives CAISESRRLYEQYF.

This clonotype came up many times. V is TRBV12-3 or TRBV12-4 and J is TRBJ2-5; D remains unclear. V shed 8 bases and J shed 5 bases, with 15 bases lying between them. This CDR3 is built from 13 residues. CDR3 residues: CASRDGDAETQYF. CDR3 nucleotide sequence: TGTGCCAGCCGAGATGGCGACGCGGAGACCCAGTACTTC.

The gene calls are TRBV4-1 and TRBJ1-2, with D maybe TRBD1 (5 bases). Germline loops: CDR1 MGHRA, CDR2 YSYEKL. The CDR3 runs 16 residues. V gave up 4 bases and J gave up 0 bases, with 15 bases separating them. The CDR3 DNA reads as TGCGCCAGCAGCCTGGGGGGGGGGAACACTAACTATGGCTACACCTTC. It translates to CASSLGGGNTNYGYTF.

This chain connects TRBV6-2 or TRBV6-3 to TRBJ1-6; D gene unclear. V lost 7 bases to trimming and J lost 7 bases, with 11 bases between them. This CDR3 is built from 13 residues. CDR1 MNHEY and CDR2 SVGEGT come from the germline V gene. CDR3 in DNA: TGTGCCAGCAACCTGGACGGAAATTCACCCCTCCACTTT. It yields the protein CASNLDGNSPLHF.

This clonotype was detected many times. The chain carries TRBV10-3 and TRBJ2-5; 8 positions agree with TRBD1. Trimming cost V 6 bases and J 0 bases; bases outside gene matches: 3. This CDR3 region has 14 residues. Germline lookup yields CDR1 ENHRY and CDR2 SYGVKD. Here the CDR3 reads CAIRPGQDQETQYF. CDR3 DNA: TGTGCCATCAGGCCGGGACAGGACCAAGAGACCCAGTACTTC.

In its sample, this clonotype was seen many times. The V and J genes are TRBV5-6 and TRBJ2-7; D gene ambiguous. CDR1 is SGHDT and CDR2 is YYEEEE in the germline V gene. With 4 bases removed from V and 1 base from J, the gap between germline ends came to 15 bases. There are 15 residues in the CDR3. The CDR3 coding sequence is TGTGCCAGCAGCCGGAAGGTTCTCTCTTCCTACGAGCAGTACTTC. Protein sequence: CASSRKVLSSYEQYF.

This sequence joins TRBV20-1 and TRBJ2-1; perhaps D is TRBD1 or TRBD2 (5 bases each). The length of the CDR3 is 16 residues. V lost 1 base and J 0 bases, leaving 13 bases between the germline ends. The germline CDR1 and CDR2 sequences are DFQATT and SNEGSKA (reference sequence). CDR3 sequence: CSARGSGASSYNEQFF. The CDR3 DNA reads as TGCAGTGCTAGAGGGTCCGGGGCAAGCTCCTACAATGAGCAGTTCTTC.

This clonotype was observed many times. The V gene is TRBV20-1, the J gene TRBJ2-1; the match to TRBD2 covers 9 bases. The germline gives CDR1 DFQATT, CDR2 SNEGSKA (reference sequence). Losses at the gene ends were 0 bases for V and 4 bases for J; bases not matched to a gene: 7. This CDR3 region has 16 residues. The CDR3 reads CSARDIAGVAYNEQFF. In nucleotides, the CDR3 is TGCAGTGCTAGAGACATAGCGGGAGTCGCGTACAATGAGCAGTTCTTC.

This clonotype was observed at least ten times. This chain links TRBV12-5 with TRBJ2-1, with TRBD2 identical over 9 bases. V shed 1 base, J shed 5 bases, and the junction held 3 bases outside the gene matches. The CDR3 consists of 15 residues. Per the germline V gene, CDR1 is LGHNT and CDR2 is FRNRAP. In DNA form, the CDR3 reads TGTGCTAGTGGTTTGGGACTAGCGGTAGACAATGAGCAGTTCTTC. Protein product: CASGLGLAVDNEQFF.

This clonotype was seen at least ten times. The chain joins TRBV27 to TRBJ2-1, with 8 bases aligning to TRBD2. The length of the CDR3 is 16 residues. CDR1 is MNHEY, CDR2 SMNVEV, per germline (reference sequence). Trimming at V came to 2 bases and at J to 6 bases, leaving 9 bases not matched to a gene. CDR3 sequence (DNA): TGTGCCAGCAGTTTAATGGGAGCGGGAGAGTTCAATGAGCAGTTCTTC. Translating it yields CASSLMGAGEFNEQFF.

Details on this clonotype: Compared with germline, one end of the junction differs, possibly owing to a read error. The chain joins TRBV6-5 to TRBJ2-5; TRBD1 might be the D (6 bases). The CDR3 consists of 15 residues. Germline CDR1 reads MNHEY; CDR2 reads SVGAGI. In DNA, the CDR3 is TGTGCCAGCAGTTACCTCAGGGGCAGAGGAGAGACCCAGTATTTC. Translation gives CASSYLRGRGETQYF.

The table lists this clonotype with many counts. The V call is TRBV27, the J call TRBJ2-5, with a possible D match to TRBD2 (6 bases). The V gene lost 2 bases and the J gene lost 2 bases, with 12 bases spanning the gap. The CDR3 consists of 15 residues. CDR1 and CDR2 (germline): MNHEY, SMNVEV (reference sequence). CDR3 coding DNA: TGTGCCAGCAGTTTAATGTGGAGGGCTCAAGAGACCCAGTACTTC. The encoded protein is CASSLMWRAQETQYF.

This clonotype was counted a few times. J is TRBJ2-1 and V is TRBV4-2, with 11 bases lining up with TRBD2. The CDR3 length is 15 residues. V lost 4 bases and J lost 9; bases outside the gene matches: 8. Per germline, CDR1 LGHNA and CDR2 YNFKEQ. The CDR3 sequence: CASSLIAGGRAEQFF. Here the CDR3 DNA reads TGTGCCAGCAGCCTTATAGCGGGAGGGCGGGCTGAGCAGTTCTTC.

This clonotype was counted at least ten times. V and J are TRBV7-9 and TRBJ2-7, with a weak D call TRBD1 (7 bases). CDR1 and CDR2 from the germline V gene are SEHNR and FQNEAQ (reference sequence). There are 14 residues in the CDR3. Deletions cut 5 bases from V and 3 bases from J, with 14 bases between. CDR3: CASSPQGGDYEQYF. CDR3 nucleotide sequence: TGTGCCAGCAGCCCGCAGGGGGGAGACTACGAGCAGTACTTC. Full variable domain (rest looked up from reference TRBV7-9 and TRBJ2-7): DTGVSQNPRHKITKRGQNVTFRCDPISEHNRLYWYRQTLGQGPEFLTYFQNEAQLEKSRLLSDRFSAERPKGSFSTLEIQRTEQGDSAMYLCASSPQGGDYEQYFGPGTRLTVT.

This clonotype was picked up many times. The chain carries TRBV6-1 and TRBJ2-1; possible D gene TRBD1, 5 bases. V lost 2 bases to trimming and J lost 4 bases, with 18 bases between them. The CDR3 has 17 residues. Germline lookup yields CDR1 MNHNS and CDR2 SASEGT. The CDR3 protein is CASSEPVTGSLYNEQFF. CDR3 DNA: TGTGCCAGCAGTGAACCGGTTACAGGTTCCCTTTACAATGAGCAGTTCTTC.

This clonotype was recorded a few times. The genes are TRBV6-5 and TRBJ1-5; 11 positions agree with TRBD1. The V gene's germline CDR1 is MNHEY and CDR2 SVGAGI. Trimming removed 2 bases from V and 6 bases from J; junction bases left unmatched: 9. This CDR3 comprises 17 residues. The DNA of the CDR3 is TGTGCCAGCAGTTACAGATCCCGGGACAGGGGGACTCAGCCCCAGCATTTT. Amino acid sequence: CASSYRSRDRGTQPQHF.

This clonotype was seen many times. The chain employs TRBV7-9 and TRBJ1-4, with TRBD1 matching over 9 bases. V lost 5 bases to trimming and J lost 6 bases; unmatched junction nucleotides: 4. The germline V gene encodes CDR1 SEHNR and CDR2 FQNEAQ (reference sequence). This CDR3 contains 14 residues. This chain's CDR3 is CASSDRDRDEKLFF. CDR3 nucleotides: TGTGCCAGCAGCGACCGGGACAGGGATGAAAAACTGTTTTTT.

The chain links TRBV7-9 to TRBJ2-7, with 7 bases lining up with TRBD2. The length of the CDR3 is 14 residues. Germline trimming cut 7 bases from V and 0 bases from J; bases unmatched to any gene: 6. Germline-derived CDR1 and CDR2 are SEHNR and FQNEAQ (reference sequence). The CDR3 DNA is TGTGCCAGCATCCGGGACTACAACTCCTACGAGCAGTACTTC. Translation gives CASIRDYNSYEQYF.